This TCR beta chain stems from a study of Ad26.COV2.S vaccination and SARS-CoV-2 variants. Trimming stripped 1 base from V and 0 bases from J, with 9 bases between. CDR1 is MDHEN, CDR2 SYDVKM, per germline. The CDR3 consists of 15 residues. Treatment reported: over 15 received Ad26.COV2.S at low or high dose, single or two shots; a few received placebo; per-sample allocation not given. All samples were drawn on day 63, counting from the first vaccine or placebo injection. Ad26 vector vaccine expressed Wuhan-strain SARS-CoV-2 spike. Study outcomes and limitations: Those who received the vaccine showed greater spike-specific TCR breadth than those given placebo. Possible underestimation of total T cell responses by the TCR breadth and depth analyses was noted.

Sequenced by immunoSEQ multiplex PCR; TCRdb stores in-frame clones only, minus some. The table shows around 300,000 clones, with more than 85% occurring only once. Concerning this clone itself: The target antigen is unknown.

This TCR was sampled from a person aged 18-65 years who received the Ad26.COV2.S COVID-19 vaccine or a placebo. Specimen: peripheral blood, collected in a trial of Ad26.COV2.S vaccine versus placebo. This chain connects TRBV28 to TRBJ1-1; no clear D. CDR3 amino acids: CASSLYKGMNTEAFF. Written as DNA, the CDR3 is TGTGCCAGCAGTTTATACAAGGGTATGAACACTGAAGCTTTCTTT.